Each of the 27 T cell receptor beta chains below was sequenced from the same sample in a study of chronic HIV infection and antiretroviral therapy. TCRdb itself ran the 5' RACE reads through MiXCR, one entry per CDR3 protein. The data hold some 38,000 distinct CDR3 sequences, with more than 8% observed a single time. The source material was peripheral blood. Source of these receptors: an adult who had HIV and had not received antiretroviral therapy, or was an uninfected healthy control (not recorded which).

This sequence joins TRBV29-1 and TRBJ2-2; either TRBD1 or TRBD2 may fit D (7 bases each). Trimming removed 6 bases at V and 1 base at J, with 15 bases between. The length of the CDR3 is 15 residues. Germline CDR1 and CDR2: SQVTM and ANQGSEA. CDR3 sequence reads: CSVRGGTENTGELFF. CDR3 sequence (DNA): TGCAGCGTGAGGGGAGGGACAGAGAACACCGGGGAGCTGTTTTTT.

The CDR3 reads CASSEGQDPSYEQYF. The CDR3 bases are TGTGCCAGCAGTGAAGGACAGGACCCTTCCTACGAGCAGTACTTC. V gene TRBV2 combines with J gene TRBJ2-7, with D perhaps TRBD1 (6 bases). The CDR3 is 15 amino acids. Germline V gene data show CDR1 as SNHLY and CDR2 as FYNNEI. Deletions cut 1 base from V and 1 base from J, with 11 bases between.

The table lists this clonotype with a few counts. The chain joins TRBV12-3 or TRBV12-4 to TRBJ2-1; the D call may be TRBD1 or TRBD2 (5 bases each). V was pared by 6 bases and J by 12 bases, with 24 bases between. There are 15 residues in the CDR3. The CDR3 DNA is TGTGCCAGCAGCTCTGGGGGAAGGTTGTATCGGTCGCAGTTCTTC. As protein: CASSSGGRLYRSQFF.

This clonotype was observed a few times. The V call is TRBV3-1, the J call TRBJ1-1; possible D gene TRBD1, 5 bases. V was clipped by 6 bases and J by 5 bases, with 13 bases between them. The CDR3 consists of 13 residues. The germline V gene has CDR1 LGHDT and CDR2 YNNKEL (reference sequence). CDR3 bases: TGTGCCAGCAGTGGGACTCGAACGACTGAAGCTTTCTTT. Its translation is CASSGTRTTEAFF.

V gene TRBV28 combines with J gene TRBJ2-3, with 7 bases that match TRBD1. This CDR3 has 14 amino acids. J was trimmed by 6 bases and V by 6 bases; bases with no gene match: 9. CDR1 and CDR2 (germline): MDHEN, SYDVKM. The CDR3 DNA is TGTGCCAGCAGGAACCCAGACAGGGCCGATACGCAGTATTTT. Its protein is CASRNPDRADTQYF.

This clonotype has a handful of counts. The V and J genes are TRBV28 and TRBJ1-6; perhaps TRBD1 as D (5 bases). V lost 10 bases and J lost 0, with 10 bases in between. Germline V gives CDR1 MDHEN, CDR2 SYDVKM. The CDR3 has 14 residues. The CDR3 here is CATRRGSYNSPLHF. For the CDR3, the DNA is TGTGCCACCCGGAGGGGCTCCTATAATTCACCCCTCCACTTT.

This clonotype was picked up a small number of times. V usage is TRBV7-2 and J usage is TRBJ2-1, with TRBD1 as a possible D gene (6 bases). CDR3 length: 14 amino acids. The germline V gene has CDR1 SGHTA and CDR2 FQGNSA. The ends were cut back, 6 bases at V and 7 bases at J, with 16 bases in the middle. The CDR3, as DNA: TGTGCCAGCAGGCCCTCACAGGGCCTTAATGAGCAGTTCTTC. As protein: CASRPSQGLNEQFF.

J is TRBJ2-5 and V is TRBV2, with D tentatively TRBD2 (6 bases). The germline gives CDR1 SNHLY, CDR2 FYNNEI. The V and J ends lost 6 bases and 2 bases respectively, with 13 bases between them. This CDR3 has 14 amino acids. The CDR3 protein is CASRAGTPQETQYF. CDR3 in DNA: TGTGCCAGCAGAGCCGGGACTCCTCAAGAGACCCAGTACTTC.

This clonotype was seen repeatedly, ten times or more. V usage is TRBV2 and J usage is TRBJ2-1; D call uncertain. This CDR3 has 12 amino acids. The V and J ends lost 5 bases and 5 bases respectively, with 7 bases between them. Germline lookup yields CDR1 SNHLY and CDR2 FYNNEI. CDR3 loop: CASSLADNEQFF. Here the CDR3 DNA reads TGTGCCAGCAGTCTTGCTGACAATGAGCAGTTCTTC.

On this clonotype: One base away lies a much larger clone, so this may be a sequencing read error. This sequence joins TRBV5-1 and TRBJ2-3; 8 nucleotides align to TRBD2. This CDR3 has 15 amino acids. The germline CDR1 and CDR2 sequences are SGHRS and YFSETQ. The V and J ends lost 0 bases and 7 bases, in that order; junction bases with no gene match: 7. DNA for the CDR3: TGCGCCAGCAGCTTGGGGCACGGCGGGGGGTATACGCAGTATTTT. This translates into CASSLGHGGGYTQYF. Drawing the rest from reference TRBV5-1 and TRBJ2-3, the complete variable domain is KAGVTQTPRYLIKTRGQQVTLSCSPISGHRSVSWYQQTPGQGLQFLFEYFSETQRNKGNFPGRFSGRQFSNSRSEMNVSTLELGDSALYLCASSLGHGGGYTQYFGPGTRLTVL.

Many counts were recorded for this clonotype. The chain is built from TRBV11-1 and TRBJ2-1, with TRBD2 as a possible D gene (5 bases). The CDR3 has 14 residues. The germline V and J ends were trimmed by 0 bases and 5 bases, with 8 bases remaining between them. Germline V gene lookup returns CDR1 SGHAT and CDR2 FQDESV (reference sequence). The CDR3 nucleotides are TGTGCCAGCAGCTTAGCGGGGAGCAACAATGAGCAGTTCTTC. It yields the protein CASSLAGSNNEQFF.

The CDR3, as DNA: TGTGCCATCAGTGAATCGGAGTTCGACGAGCAGTACTTC. It is translated as CAISESEFDEQYF. This chain uses TRBV10-3 with TRBJ2-7; D ambiguous. The CDR3 sequence is 13 residues long. The germline V and J ends were trimmed by 3 bases and 5 bases, with 11 bases remaining between them. The germline CDR1 and CDR2 sequences are ENHRY and SYGVKD.

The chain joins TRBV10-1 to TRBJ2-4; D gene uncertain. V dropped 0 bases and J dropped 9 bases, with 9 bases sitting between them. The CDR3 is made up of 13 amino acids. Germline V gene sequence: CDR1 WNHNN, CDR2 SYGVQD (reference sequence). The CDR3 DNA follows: TGCGCCAGCAGTGAGTCCCAGGTCGCCATTCAGTACTTC. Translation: CASSESQVAIQYF.

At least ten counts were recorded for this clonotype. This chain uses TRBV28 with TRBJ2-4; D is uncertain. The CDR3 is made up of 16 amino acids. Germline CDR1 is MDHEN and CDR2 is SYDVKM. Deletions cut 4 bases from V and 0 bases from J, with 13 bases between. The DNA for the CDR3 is TGTGCCAGCAGTTCACTTCCGCGGCAAGCCAAAAACATTCAGTACTTC. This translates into CASSSLPRQAKNIQYF.

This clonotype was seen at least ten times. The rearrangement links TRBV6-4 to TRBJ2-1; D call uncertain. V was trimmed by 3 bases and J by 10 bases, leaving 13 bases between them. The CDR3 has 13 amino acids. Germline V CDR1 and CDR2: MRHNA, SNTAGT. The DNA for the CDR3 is TGTGCCAGCAGTGAAAACCCCCAGAAGGAGCAGTTCTTC. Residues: CASSENPQKEQFF.

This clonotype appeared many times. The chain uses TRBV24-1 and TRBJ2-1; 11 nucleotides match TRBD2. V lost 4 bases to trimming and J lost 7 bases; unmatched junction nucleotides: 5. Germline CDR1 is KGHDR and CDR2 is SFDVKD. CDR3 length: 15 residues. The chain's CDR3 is CATSDHSGRANEQFF. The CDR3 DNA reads TGTGCCACCAGTGACCATAGCGGGAGGGCGAATGAGCAGTTCTTC.

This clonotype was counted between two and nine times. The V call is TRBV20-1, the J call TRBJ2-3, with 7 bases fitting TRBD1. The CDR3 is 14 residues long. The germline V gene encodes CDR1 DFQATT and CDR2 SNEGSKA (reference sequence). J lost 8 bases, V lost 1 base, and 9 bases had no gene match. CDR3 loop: CSARVSLGQTTQYF. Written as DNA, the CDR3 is TGCAGTGCTAGAGTGAGTTTGGGACAGACTACGCAGTATTTT.

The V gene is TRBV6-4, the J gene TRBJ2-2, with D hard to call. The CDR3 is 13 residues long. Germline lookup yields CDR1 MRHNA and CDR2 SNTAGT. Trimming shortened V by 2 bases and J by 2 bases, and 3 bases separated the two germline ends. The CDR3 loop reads CASSDVNTGELFF. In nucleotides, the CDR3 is TGTGCCAGCAGTGACGTAAACACCGGGGAGCTGTTTTTT.

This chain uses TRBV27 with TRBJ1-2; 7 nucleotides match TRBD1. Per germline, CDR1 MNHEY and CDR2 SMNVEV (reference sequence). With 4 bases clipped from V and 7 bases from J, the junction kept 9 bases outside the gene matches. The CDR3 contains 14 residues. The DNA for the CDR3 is TGTGCCAGCAGTTCGCCATCCAGGGGGTCTGGCTACACCTTC. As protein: CASSSPSRGSGYTF.

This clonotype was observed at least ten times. The CDR3 loop reads CASSPGGSSNIQYF. DNA for the CDR3: TGTGCCAGCAGCCCCGGGGGCTCTTCGAACATTCAGTACTTC. This chain connects TRBV6-2 or TRBV6-3 to TRBJ2-4; D is possibly TRBD1 or TRBD2 (6 bases each). The V end was cut by 6 bases, the J end by 7 bases, with 16 bases between. The CDR3 sequence is 14 residues long. Looked up from germline, CDR1 is MNHEY and CDR2 is SVGEGT.

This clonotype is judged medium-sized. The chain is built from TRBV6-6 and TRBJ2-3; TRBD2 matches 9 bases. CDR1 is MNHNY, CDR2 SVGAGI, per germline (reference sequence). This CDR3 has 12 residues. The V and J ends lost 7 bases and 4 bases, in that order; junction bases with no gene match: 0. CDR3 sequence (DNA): TGTGCCAGCAAGCGGGAGGCAGATACGCAGTATTTT. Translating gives CASKREADTQYF.

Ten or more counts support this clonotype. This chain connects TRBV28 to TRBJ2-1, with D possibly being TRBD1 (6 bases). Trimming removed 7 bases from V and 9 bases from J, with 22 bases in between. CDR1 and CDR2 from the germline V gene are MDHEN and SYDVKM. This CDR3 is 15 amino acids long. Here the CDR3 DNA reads TGTGCCAGCACCTTACAGGGAAGGGGGATAAGTGAGCAGTTCTTC. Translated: CASTLQGRGISEQFF.

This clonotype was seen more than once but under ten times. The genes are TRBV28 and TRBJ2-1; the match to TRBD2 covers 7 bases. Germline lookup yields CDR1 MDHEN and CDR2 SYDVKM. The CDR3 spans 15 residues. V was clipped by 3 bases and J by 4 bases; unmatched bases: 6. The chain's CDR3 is CASSFVGGGYNEQFF. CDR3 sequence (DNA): TGTGCCAGCAGTTTTGTTGGGGGGGGATACAATGAGCAGTTCTTC.

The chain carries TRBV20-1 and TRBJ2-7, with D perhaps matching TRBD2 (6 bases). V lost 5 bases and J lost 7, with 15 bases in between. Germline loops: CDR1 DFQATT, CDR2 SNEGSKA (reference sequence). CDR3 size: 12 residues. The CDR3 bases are TGCAGTGCTGAGGGAGGCAGGAGAGAGCAGTACTTC. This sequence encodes CSAEGGRREQYF.

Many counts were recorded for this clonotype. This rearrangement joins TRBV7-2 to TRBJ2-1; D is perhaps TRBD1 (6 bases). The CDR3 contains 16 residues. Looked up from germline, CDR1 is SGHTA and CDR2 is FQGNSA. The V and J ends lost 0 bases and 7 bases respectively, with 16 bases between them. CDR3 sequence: CASSLAGARIQNEQFF. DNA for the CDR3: TGTGCCAGCAGCTTAGCGGGGGCCCGAATACAAAATGAGCAGTTCTTC. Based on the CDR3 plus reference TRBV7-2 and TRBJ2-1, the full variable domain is GAGVSQSPSNKVTEKGKDVELRCDPISGHTALYWYRQSLGQGLEFLIYFQGNSAPDKSGLPSDRFSAERTGGSVSTLTIQRTQQEDSAVYLCASSLAGARIQNEQFFGPGTRLTVL.

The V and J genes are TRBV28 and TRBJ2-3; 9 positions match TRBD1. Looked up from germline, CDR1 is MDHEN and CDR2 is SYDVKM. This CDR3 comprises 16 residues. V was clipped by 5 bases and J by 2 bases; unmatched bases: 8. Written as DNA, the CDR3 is TGTGCCAGCAGTCCTACAGGGGGCTTAATCACAGATACGCAGTATTTT. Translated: CASSPTGGLITDTQYF.

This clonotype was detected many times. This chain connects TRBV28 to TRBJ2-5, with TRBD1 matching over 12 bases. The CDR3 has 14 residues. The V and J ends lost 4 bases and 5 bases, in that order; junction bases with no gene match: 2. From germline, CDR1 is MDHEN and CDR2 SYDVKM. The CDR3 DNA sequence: TGTGCCAGCAGTTGGGACAGGGGGCCGGAGACCCAGTACTTC. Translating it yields CASSWDRGPETQYF.